What follows are 32 T cell receptor beta chains derived from one specimen sequenced in a study of cytomegalovirus exposure and HLA in healthy donors. This PCR relied on a set of 60 Vbeta primers and 13 Jbeta primers. Sequenced by immunoSEQ multiplex PCR; TCRdb stores in-frame clones only, minus some. The repertoire holds roughly 200,000 clones, with 70% to 85% as singletons. Specimen: PBMCs. Every receptor here comes from a middle-aged woman in good health and CMV-seronegative.

The chain couples TRBV6-4 to TRBJ1-5; 7 bases map to TRBD1. Germline lookup yields CDR1 MRHNA and CDR2 SNTAGT. The CDR3 length is 17 residues. V lost 4 bases and J lost 0; bases outside the gene matches: 9. The CDR3 is CASSARGQDYSNQPQHF. The CDR3 DNA is TGTGCCAGCAGTGCCCGTGGACAGGATTATAGCAATCAGCCCCAGCATTTT.

The rearrangement joins TRBV2 to TRBJ1-2, with 7 bases lining up with TRBD1. The CDR3 runs 13 residues. The V segment lost 8 bases and the J segment 3 bases; nucleotides outside the gene matches: 6. CDR1 and CDR2 from the germline V gene are SNHLY and FYNNEI. CDR3 loop: CASLRDSDYGYTF. As DNA, the CDR3 is TGTGCCAGCCTCCGGGACAGCGACTATGGCTACACCTTC.

This chain joins TRBV30 and TRBJ1-4; TRBD1 matches 10 bases. The ends lost 3 bases at V and 7 bases at J; junction bases unmatched: 11. Germline V gene data show CDR1 as GTSNPN and CDR2 as SVGIG (reference sequence). This CDR3 comprises 16 residues. CDR3 DNA: TGTGCCTGGAGGACAGGGGGCCCGTCCACAGGTGAAAAACTGTTTTTT. Amino acid sequence: CAWRTGGPSTGEKLFF. The full variable domain, completed using reference TRBV30 and TRBJ1-4, is SQTIHQWPATLVQPVGSPLSLECTVEGTSNPNLYWYRQAAGRGLQLLFYSVGIGQISSEVPQNLSASRPQDRQFILSSKKLLLSDSGFYLCAWRTGGPSTGEKLFFGSGTQLSVL.

This chain joins TRBV2 and TRBJ2-7, with 9 nucleotides matching TRBD1. CDR3 length: 15 residues. From germline, CDR1 is SNHLY and CDR2 FYNNEI. V shed 6 bases, J shed 0 bases, and the junction held 6 bases outside the gene matches. For the CDR3, the DNA is TGTGCCAGCAGCTTGGACAGGGGCACCTCCTACGAGCAGTACTTC. This encodes CASSLDRGTSYEQYF.

This sequence joins TRBV5-1 and TRBJ1-1; no clear D gene. The CDR3 has 13 amino acids. Trimming cost V 5 bases and J 0 bases, with 8 bases left between them. The V gene's germline CDR1 is SGHRS and CDR2 YFSETQ. Here the CDR3 reads CASSGQVNTEAFF. CDR3 bases: TGCGCCAGCAGTGGGCAGGTGAACACTGAAGCTTTCTTT.

The V and J genes are TRBV5-6 and TRBJ2-7; D gene unclear. From germline, CDR1 is SGHDT and CDR2 YYEEEE. The CDR3 consists of 13 residues. V was pared by 0 bases and J by 0 bases, with 4 bases between. DNA for the CDR3: TGTGCCAGCAGCTTGGCCAGCTCCTACGAGCAGTACTTC. It codes for CASSLASSYEQYF.

This chain uses TRBV19 with TRBJ2-6, with 7 bases that match TRBD1. This CDR3 has 16 residues. Germline CDR1 is LNHDA and CDR2 is SQIVND (reference sequence). V dropped 7 bases and J dropped 1; count of bases not matched to a gene: 7. DNA of the CDR3: TGTGCCAGTACCCTTCCGACAGGGTCTGGGGCCAACGTCCTGACTTTC. It yields the protein CASTLPTGSGANVLTF. The full variable domain, in which reference TRBV19 and TRBJ2-6 provide the parts outside the CDR3, is DGGITQSPKYLFRKEGQNVTLSCEQNLNHDAMYWYRQDPGQGLRLIYYSQIVNDFQKGDIAEGYSVSREKKESFPLTVTSAQKNPTAFYLCASTLPTGSGANVLTFGAGSRLTVL.

V and J are TRBV7-2 and TRBJ2-1; D remains ambiguous. Germline V gene lookup returns CDR1 SGHTA and CDR2 FQGNSA. The CDR3 contains 16 residues. V dropped 3 bases and J dropped 0 bases, with 12 bases sitting between them. This CDR3 reads CASSFFRSSSYNEQFF. CDR3 nucleotide sequence: TGTGCCAGCAGCTTCTTTAGGTCTAGCTCCTACAATGAGCAGTTCTTC.

CDR3 in DNA: TGTGCCAGCAGTGAATTCGTCGGAGGCATTTCAGATACGCAGTATTTT. Translation gives CASSEFVGGISDTQYF. The chain uses TRBV6-1 and TRBJ2-3, with D possibly TRBD2 on 5 matching bases. Trimming pared 2 bases from V and 4 bases from J, leaving 16 bases between. This CDR3 comprises 16 residues. The germline gives CDR1 MNHNS, CDR2 SASEGT.

This clone was picked up a small number of times. V and J are TRBV6-1 and TRBJ1-6; unclear D gene. The CDR3 totals 14 residues. Germline assignment: CDR1 MNHNS and CDR2 SASEGT. V was cut by 3 bases and J by 0 bases, with 3 bases left in between. CDR3 protein: CASSESSYNSPLHF. CDR3 DNA sequence: TGTGCCAGCAGTGAGAGCTCCTATAATTCACCCCTCCACTTT.

The chain is built from TRBV7-8 and TRBJ2-7; D is unresolved. Trimming took off 3 bases at V and 6 bases at J, with 9 bases between the two ends. The germline CDR1 and CDR2 sequences are SGHVS and FQNEAQ. The CDR3 covers 12 residues. CDR3 sequence reads: CASSFSSLEQYF. As DNA, the CDR3 is TGTGCCAGCAGCTTTTCTAGTCTCGAGCAGTACTTC.

This clone came up once. V usage is TRBV7-6 and J usage is TRBJ2-1; 8 nucleotides line up with TRBD1. The V gene end was trimmed by 4 bases and the J gene end by 5 bases; junction bases not matched to a gene: 10. Looked up from germline, CDR1 is SGHVS and CDR2 is FNYEAQ. CDR3 size: 16 residues. CDR3 nucleotides: TGTGCCAGCAGCTCCTCGACAGGGGCCCTAAACAATGAGCAGTTCTTC. This gives the protein CASSSSTGALNNEQFF.

This chain connects TRBV25-1 to TRBJ1-2, with D perhaps TRBD1 (5 bases). Looked up from germline, CDR1 is MGHDK and CDR2 is SYGVNS. Trimming shortened V by 3 bases and J by 5 bases, and 7 bases separated the two germline ends. The CDR3 totals 12 residues. The CDR3 loop is CASSDAGYGYTF. The CDR3 nucleotides are TGTGCCAGCAGTGATGCAGGGTATGGCTACACCTTC.

The genes are TRBV7-2 and TRBJ1-5; 7 positions agree with TRBD1. Germline values: CDR1 SGHTA, CDR2 FQGNSA. V shed 4 bases, J shed 5 bases, and the junction held 8 bases outside the gene matches. This CDR3 is built from 15 residues. CDR3 region: CASSSQAGTDQPQHF. For the CDR3, the DNA is TGTGCCAGCAGCTCGCAGGCAGGGACAGATCAGCCCCAGCATTTT. Complete variable domain (other parts from reference TRBV7-2 and TRBJ1-5): GAGVSQSPSNKVTEKGKDVELRCDPISGHTALYWYRQSLGQGLEFLIYFQGNSAPDKSGLPSDRFSAERTGGSVSTLTIQRTQQEDSAVYLCASSSQAGTDQPQHFGDGTRLSIL.

In DNA form, the CDR3 reads TGCGCCAGCGCCCCGGGGTCGGCGGGCGAAGCTTTCTTT. Protein sequence: CASAPGSAGEAFF. The genes are TRBV5-1 and TRBJ1-1; no definite D call. This CDR3 comprises 13 residues. The V end was cut by 7 bases, the J end by 8 bases, with 18 bases between. CDR1 is SGHRS, CDR2 YFSETQ, per germline.

J is TRBJ2-5 and V is TRBV5-1; D may be TRBD2 (6 bases). The CDR3 is 15 residues long. CDR1 SGHRS and CDR2 YFSETQ come from the germline V gene. V was pared by 5 bases and J by 2 bases, with 16 bases between. The CDR3 spells CASRSVVAVQETQYF. In nucleotides, the CDR3 is TGCGCCAGCAGGTCGGTCGTAGCGGTGCAAGAGACCCAGTACTTC.

The CDR3 region is CASSFQGAYEQYF. The DNA of the CDR3 is TGTGCCAGCAGTTTCCAGGGGGCGTACGAGCAGTACTTC. The V and J genes are TRBV6-5 and TRBJ2-7; 8 bases are shared with TRBD1. V lost 4 bases and J lost 4; bases outside the gene matches: 3. This CDR3 spans 13 amino acids. The germline CDR1 and CDR2 sequences are MNHEY and SVGAGI.

The chain is built from TRBV7-9 and TRBJ2-7; 8 bases fit TRBD1. The CDR3 spans 13 residues. V lost 5 bases and J lost 2; bases outside the gene matches: 2. Germline-derived CDR1 and CDR2 are SEHNR and FQNEAQ (reference sequence). The CDR3 loop is CASSPGGPYEQYF. In DNA, the CDR3 is TGTGCCAGCAGCCCAGGGGGCCCCTACGAGCAGTACTTC.

A remark on this clone: The junction departs from germline at one end; a sequencing error may be responsible. The chain couples TRBV6-5 to TRBJ1-1; TRBD1 matches 11 bases. The CDR3 runs 14 residues. From germline, CDR1 is MNHEY and CDR2 SVGAGI. The CDR3 DNA follows: TGTGTCAGCAGTTGGGGGACAGGGGGCACTGAAGCTTTCTTT. Its protein is CVSSWGTGGTEAFF.

The chain couples TRBV18 to TRBJ2-7; TRBD2 is a possible D gene (6 bases). CDR1 and CDR2 (germline): KGHSH, LQKENI. There are 15 residues in the CDR3. V was cut by 2 bases and J by 4 bases, with 15 bases left in between. The CDR3 DNA is TGTGCCAGCTCACCAGGGCAGTTGGGGGGTTACGAGCAGTACTTC. Translating gives CASSPGQLGGYEQYF. The variable domain in full, with the rest retrieved from reference TRBV18 and TRBJ2-7, is NAGVMQNPRHLVRRRGQEARLRCSPMKGHSHVYWYRQLPEEGLKFMVYLQKENIIDESGMPKERFSAEFPKEGPSILRIQQVVRGDSAAYFCASSPGQLGGYEQYFGPGTRLTVT.

V and J are TRBV6-5 and TRBJ2-7, with a weak D call TRBD1 (5 bases). Trimming took off 5 bases at V and 5 bases at J, with 16 bases between the two ends. Germline loops: CDR1 MNHEY, CDR2 SVGAGI. This CDR3 has 14 amino acids. The CDR3 spells CASSDQGGANEQYF. In nucleotides, the CDR3 is TGTGCCAGCAGTGACCAGGGTGGGGCGAACGAGCAGTACTTC.

This rearrangement joins TRBV6-1 to TRBJ1-1; no reliable D call. This CDR3 is 14 amino acids long. The germline gives CDR1 MNHNS, CDR2 SASEGT. The V end lost 4 bases, the J end lost 6 bases, and 15 bases lay between the germline ends. The CDR3 DNA reads as TGTGCCAGCAGTGGGGCTCTAAATCAACCTGAAGCTTTCTTT. Amino acids: CASSGALNQPEAFF.

Written as DNA, the CDR3 is TGTGCCAGCATGGAGGCGGGGTACGAGCAGTACTTC. This encodes CASMEAGYEQYF. The gene calls are TRBV6-5 and TRBJ2-7, with D maybe TRBD2 (6 bases). CDR1 and CDR2 from the germline V gene are MNHEY and SVGAGI. The CDR3 length is 12 residues. The V gene lost 7 bases and the J gene lost 4 bases, with 11 bases spanning the gap.

V gene TRBV5-5 combines with J gene TRBJ2-1; D may be TRBD1 (5 bases). This CDR3 contains 14 residues. Germline CDR1 and CDR2: SGHKS and YYEKEE (reference sequence). The V and J ends lost 2 bases and 1 base respectively, with 7 bases between them. CDR3 sequence (DNA): TGTGCCAGCAGCTTCAGGGATTCCTACAATGAGCAGTTCTTC. It codes for CASSFRDSYNEQFF.

The chain combines TRBV6-1 with TRBJ1-2; 10 bases line up with TRBD1. J lost 3 bases, V lost 6 bases, and 7 bases had no gene match. This CDR3 is 15 amino acids long. CDR1 is MNHNS, CDR2 SASEGT, per germline. DNA for the CDR3: TGTGCCAGCAGATTGGACAGGGGGGTATACTATGGCTACACCTTC. Amino acid sequence: CASRLDRGVYYGYTF.

The chain uses TRBV6-6 and TRBJ2-7, with TRBD2 identical over 8 bases. V shed 0 bases, J shed 4 bases, and the junction held 5 bases outside the gene matches. Germline V gene data show CDR1 as MNHNY and CDR2 as SVGAGI (reference sequence). This CDR3 contains 15 residues. CDR3 residues: CASSYSKASGYEQYF. The CDR3 DNA sequence: TGTGCCAGCAGTTACTCGAAGGCTAGCGGGTACGAGCAGTACTTC.

This chain connects TRBV5-1 to TRBJ2-1, with TRBD1 as a possible D gene (6 bases). The CDR3 totals 15 residues. Germline values: CDR1 SGHRS, CDR2 YFSETQ. V was pared by 4 bases and J by 3 bases, with 14 bases between. CDR3 in amino acids: CASSPLQGNYNEQFF. Written as DNA, the CDR3 is TGCGCCAGCAGCCCGCTTCAGGGGAACTACAATGAGCAGTTCTTC.

In its sample, this clone was seen a few times. The gene calls are TRBV28 and TRBJ2-1; D ambiguous. CDR1 and CDR2 from the germline V gene are MDHEN and SYDVKM. V was trimmed by 6 bases and J by 9 bases, leaving 9 bases between them. The CDR3 totals 11 residues. The CDR3 protein is CASRERSEQFF. CDR3 DNA sequence: TGTGCCAGCAGAGAGAGGAGTGAGCAGTTCTTC.

V usage is TRBV6-6 and J usage is TRBJ1-1; no clear D gene. This CDR3 comprises 14 residues. The V gene's germline CDR1 is MNHNY and CDR2 SVGAGI (reference sequence). V shed 5 bases and J shed 2 bases, with 12 bases lying between them. The chain's CDR3 is CASSLKQLNTEAFF. In DNA, the CDR3 is TGTGCCAGCAGTCTCAAACAGTTAAACACTGAAGCTTTCTTT.

V is TRBV7-9 and J is TRBJ1-4; D remains ambiguous. Germline CDR1 is SEHNR and CDR2 is FQNEAQ (reference sequence). The CDR3 is 17 residues long. The germline V and J ends were trimmed by 3 bases and 3 bases, with 17 bases remaining between them. CDR3 coding DNA: TGTGCCAGCAGCTTCCTCCGCGCGGGAGTGGCTAATGAAAAACTGTTTTTT. Its translation is CASSFLRAGVANEKLFF.

V and J are TRBV5-4 and TRBJ2-7, with a weak D call TRBD2 (6 bases). Looked up from germline, CDR1 is SGHNT and CDR2 is YYREEE (reference sequence). With 3 bases removed from V and 2 bases from J, the gap between germline ends came to 18 bases. There are 16 residues in the CDR3. CDR3 residues: CASSWGGSTGTYEQYF. CDR3 nucleotide sequence: TGTGCCAGCAGCTGGGGAGGTTCGACTGGTACCTACGAGCAGTACTTC.

This chain joins TRBV7-9 and TRBJ2-1; 12 bases align to TRBD2. With 4 bases clipped from V and 4 bases from J, the junction kept 5 bases outside the gene matches. This CDR3 has 16 residues. The germline V gene has CDR1 SEHNR and CDR2 FQNEAQ (reference sequence). The CDR3 DNA follows: TGTGCCAGCAGCTCCATCACTAGCGGGGGGTACAATGAGCAGTTCTTC. Translating it yields CASSSITSGGYNEQFF. Together with reference TRBV7-9 and TRBJ2-1, the CDR3 gives the full variable domain: DTGVSQNPRHKITKRGQNVTFRCDPISEHNRLYWYRQTLGQGPEFLTYFQNEAQLEKSRLLSDRFSAERPKGSFSTLEIQRTEQGDSAMYLCASSSITSGGYNEQFFGPGTRLTVL.